These 25 T cell receptor beta chains share one sample of origin, sequenced in a study of blood T cell repertoires in COVID-19 (dated by TCRdb to 2020 to 2022). The library was generated by the immunoSEQ multiplex PCR assay. TCRdb's version of the immuneACCESS table is confined to in-frame rearrangements and falls short of the full clone set. An unresolved V gene accounts for under half of the shortfall where checked; the remainder is of unknown origin. Recorded for this sample are around 400,000 clones; roughly nine tenths of them occurred a single time. The ten largest clones take up roughly 1.2% of the sample. The specimen was peripheral blood. The receptors shown here come from a man in his forties with acute or convalescent COVID-19.

The rearrangement uses TRBV7-9 and TRBJ2-7; possibly TRBD1 for D (6 bases). This CDR3 has 12 amino acids. CDR1 and CDR2 (germline): SEHNR, FQNEAQ (reference sequence). The germline V and J ends were trimmed by 5 bases and 4 bases, with 9 bases remaining between them. CDR3 protein: CASSRDTYEQYF. The DNA for the CDR3 is TGTGCCAGCAGCCGGGACACTTACGAGCAGTACTTC.

CDR3 sequence reads: CASSLAYLGGGRDTQYF. The CDR3 bases are TGCGCCAGCAGCTTGGCCTATTTGGGCGGGGGACGAGATACGCAGTATTTT. The chain is built from TRBV5-1 and TRBJ2-3; 7 nucleotides match TRBD2. The CDR3 has 17 residues. Germline assignment: CDR1 SGHRS and CDR2 YFSETQ. V shed 0 bases, J shed 5 bases, and the junction held 12 bases outside the gene matches. Full variable domain (remainder filled in from reference TRBV5-1 and TRBJ2-3): KAGVTQTPRYLIKTRGQQVTLSCSPISGHRSVSWYQQTPGQGLQFLFEYFSETQRNKGNFPGRFSGRQFSNSRSEMNVSTLELGDSALYLCASSLAYLGGGRDTQYFGPGTRLTVL.

The gene calls are TRBV14 and TRBJ2-7; TRBD1 matches 10 bases. The CDR3 has 15 amino acids. The germline V gene has CDR1 SGHDN and CDR2 FVKESK. The ends lost 1 base at V and 6 bases at J; junction bases unmatched: 6. The CDR3 protein is CASSQVRDRGSEQYF. The CDR3 DNA reads as TGTGCCAGCAGCCAAGTCCGGGACAGGGGTAGCGAGCAGTACTTC.

The chain is built from TRBV27 and TRBJ1-5; 11 positions agree with TRBD1. Germline V gene sequence: CDR1 MNHEY, CDR2 SMNVEV (reference sequence). V was clipped by 8 bases and J by 9 bases; unmatched bases: 9. The CDR3 has 14 amino acids. Here the CDR3 DNA reads TGTGCCAGCCTACCCGGGACAGGGGGACGGCCCCAGCATTTT. It codes for CASLPGTGGRPQHF.

The chain employs TRBV27 and TRBJ2-7, with D possibly being TRBD1 (6 bases). Deletions cut 4 bases from V and 2 bases from J, with 9 bases between. Germline CDR1 is MNHEY and CDR2 is SMNVEV (reference sequence). The CDR3 is 13 amino acids. The CDR3 DNA follows: TGTGCCAGCAGTTATGGACAGACCTACGAGCAGTACTTC. This sequence encodes CASSYGQTYEQYF.

The rearrangement joins TRBV9 to TRBJ1-3; D is ambiguous. Germline CDR1 SGDLS, CDR2 YYNGEE. V lost 8 bases and J lost 0, with 9 bases in between. This CDR3 has 13 residues. CDR3 sequence: CASRPGSGNTIYF. For the CDR3, the DNA is TGTGCCAGTAGGCCAGGCTCTGGAAACACCATATATTTT.

This sequence joins TRBV12-3 or TRBV12-4 and TRBJ1-2; unclear D gene. The CDR3 consists of 13 residues. Trimming pared 3 bases from V and 6 bases from J, leaving 11 bases between. CDR3 coding DNA: TGTGCCAGCAGTTTCCTCTTACAGAATGGCTACACCTTC. As protein: CASSFLLQNGYTF.

The chain combines TRBV7-8 with TRBJ2-5; no firm D call. The ends were cut back, 3 bases at V and 2 bases at J, with 10 bases in the middle. The length of the CDR3 is 14 residues. Germline-derived CDR1 and CDR2 are SGHVS and FQNEAQ. The CDR3 here is CASSFGGSQETQYF. CDR3 DNA: TGTGCCAGCAGCTTCGGCGGCTCTCAAGAGACCCAGTACTTC.

The rearrangement uses TRBV5-1 and TRBJ2-1; 13 positions match TRBD2. CDR3 length: 17 residues. Germline assignment: CDR1 SGHRS and CDR2 YFSETQ. V dropped 4 bases and J dropped 4; count of bases not matched to a gene: 8. CDR3 amino acids: CASSVGLAGAAYNEQFF. The DNA for the CDR3 is TGCGCCAGCAGCGTAGGACTAGCGGGGGCCGCTTACAATGAGCAGTTCTTC.

The rearrangement links TRBV19 to TRBJ1-5; D is perhaps TRBD1 (6 bases). Germline values: CDR1 LNHDA, CDR2 SQIVND (reference sequence). This CDR3 contains 16 residues. The V gene lost 5 bases and the J gene lost 0 bases, with 14 bases spanning the gap. The CDR3 here is CASSGQLVDSNQPQHF. CDR3 in DNA: TGTGCCAGTAGTGGACAGCTCGTCGATAGCAATCAGCCCCAGCATTTT.

Notes on this clone: At one of its ends the junction is not consistent with the germline gene, which may arise from a read error. The genes are TRBV7-7 and TRBJ2-7; unclear D gene. The CDR3 loop spans 13 amino acids. Per germline, CDR1 SSHAT and CDR2 FNYEAQ (reference sequence). In nucleotides, the CDR3 is TGTGCTAGCAGCTTAGAGACTGACTACGAGCAGTACTTC. Its translation: CASSLETDYEQYF.

The V gene is TRBV28, the J gene TRBJ1-1; 7 bases line up with TRBD1. CDR1 and CDR2 (germline): MDHEN, SYDVKM. Unmatched junction bases numbered 11, after V lost 5 bases and J lost 2 bases. The CDR3 runs to 16 residues. DNA of the CDR3: TGTGCCAGCAGTCCGACAGGGCGGTTGGACAACACTGAAGCTTTCTTT. Amino acid sequence: CASSPTGRLDNTEAFF.

Concerning this clone: An end of the junction does not agree with germline; a read error may underlie this. The chain employs TRBV6-5 and TRBJ1-1; weak D call: TRBD1 (5 bases). Germline loops: CDR1 MNHEY, CDR2 SVGAGI. CDR3 size: 12 residues. The CDR3 is CASTYRGGEAFF. The CDR3 nucleotides are TGTGCCAGCACTTACCGGGGGGGGGAAGCTTTCTTT.

The V and J genes are TRBV30 and TRBJ1-1, with TRBD1 identical over 7 bases. The CDR3 is 12 amino acids. From germline, CDR1 is GTSNPN and CDR2 SVGIG (reference sequence). DNA for the CDR3: TGTGGGGCTAGACAGGGATACACTGAAGCTTTCTTT. Its translation: CGARQGYTEAFF.

The rearrangement joins TRBV6-5 to TRBJ2-7, with D tentatively TRBD1 (6 bases). Germline V lookup: CDR1 MNHEY, CDR2 SVGAGI. V was cut by 6 bases and J by 3 bases, with 15 bases left in between. CDR3 length: 14 amino acids. CDR3 nucleotide sequence: TGTGCCAGCAGGAGATACAGGGAGAACTACGAGCAGTACTTC. Encoded protein: CASRRYRENYEQYF.

The rearrangement links TRBV12-3 or TRBV12-4 to TRBJ2-3; D not resolved. V was pared by 4 bases and J by 6 bases, with 8 bases between. The CDR3 is made up of 12 amino acids. The CDR3, as DNA: TGTGCCAGCAGTTCATTCCAGGATACGCAGTATTTT. Translation: CASSSFQDTQYF.

The chain couples TRBV2 to TRBJ2-7, with 15 positions matching TRBD2. The CDR3 covers 14 residues. The germline gives CDR1 SNHLY, CDR2 FYNNEI. The J segment lost 6 bases and the V segment lost 7 bases, leaving 4 bases of the junction unmatched. CDR3 residues: CASTLGLAGGEQYF. The CDR3 DNA sequence: TGTGCCAGCACCCTGGGACTAGCGGGAGGCGAGCAGTACTTC.

The CDR3 DNA reads TGCGCCAGCAGCCAAGGGGGACAGACCCACTATTATAACTATGGCTACACCTTC. As protein: CASSQGGQTHYYNYGYTF. The chain carries TRBV4-1 and TRBJ1-2, with 7 bases fitting TRBD1. This CDR3 contains 18 residues. The germline V gene encodes CDR1 MGHRA and CDR2 YSYEKL. The J segment lost 1 base and the V segment lost 1 base, leaving 12 bases of the junction unmatched.

The V and J genes are TRBV2 and TRBJ2-1; 12 nucleotides agree with TRBD2. Unmatched junction bases numbered 6, after V lost 5 bases and J lost 4 bases. Germline V CDR1 and CDR2: SNHLY, FYNNEI. CDR3 length: 16 amino acids. The CDR3: CASSPLLAGGYNEQFF. CDR3 sequence (DNA): TGTGCCAGCAGTCCCCTCCTAGCGGGAGGGTACAATGAGCAGTTCTTC.

The chain employs TRBV4-3 and TRBJ2-1; 9 nucleotides align to TRBD1. The V gene end was trimmed by 2 bases and the J gene end by 7 bases; junction bases not matched to a gene: 6. CDR3 length equals 15 residues. Germline V gives CDR1 LGHNA, CDR2 YSLEER. This chain's CDR3 is CASSQTGGAGNEQFF. The CDR3 DNA sequence: TGCGCCAGCAGCCAAACAGGGGGCGCGGGTAATGAGCAGTTCTTC.

The V and J genes are TRBV6-5 and TRBJ1-2; D is unclear. The V and J ends lost 5 bases and 6 bases respectively, with 10 bases between them. This CDR3 region has 12 residues. The germline V gene encodes CDR1 MNHEY and CDR2 SVGAGI. CDR3 amino acids: CASSPRGDGYTF. The DNA of the CDR3 is TGTGCCAGCAGTCCGCGGGGAGATGGCTACACCTTC.

The chain carries TRBV6-5 and TRBJ2-7, with a weak D call TRBD2 (6 bases). Trimming left V 1 base short and J 10 bases short, with 17 bases between. This CDR3 region has 14 residues. The germline V gene encodes CDR1 MNHEY and CDR2 SVGAGI. The CDR3, as DNA: TGTGCCAGCAGTTACTATAGGGACTCTCCTTTACAGTACTTC. It is translated as CASSYYRDSPLQYF.

The CDR3 DNA reads TGTGCCAGCAAGATGGGCAGTTCCTACGAGCAGTACTTC. It codes for CASKMGSSYEQYF. The gene calls are TRBV27 and TRBJ2-7, with D hard to call. The CDR3 is made up of 13 amino acids. V gave up 7 bases and J gave up 1 base, with 11 bases separating them. Germline values: CDR1 MNHEY, CDR2 SMNVEV (reference sequence).

This chain uses TRBV29-1 with TRBJ2-1; D is possibly TRBD2 (6 bases). The V end lost 3 bases, the J end lost 7 bases, and 13 bases lay between the germline ends. This CDR3 is built from 13 residues. Germline V CDR1 and CDR2: SQVTM, ANQGSEA. The CDR3 DNA is TGCAGCGTTGATGAGGGTAGCGGTAATGAGCAGTTCTTC. Translation: CSVDEGSGNEQFF.

The genes are TRBV19 and TRBJ1-1, with D hard to call. The CDR3 sequence is 12 residues long. Germline V gives CDR1 LNHDA, CDR2 SQIVND (reference sequence). V gave up 3 bases and J gave up 4 bases, with 6 bases separating them. CDR3 nucleotides: TGTGCCAGTAGTATCCAAGCCACTGAAGCTTTCTTT. Protein product: CASSIQATEAFF.